This T cell receptor beta chain appears in the sequencing data of a study of blood T cell repertoires in COVID-19 (dated by TCRdb to the early 2020s). Concerning the study at large: Samples from collaborators originated in the United States, Italy and Spain and spanned both the acute and convalescent phases of COVID-19. The repertoires were released in a freely available public database intended as a resource for research on the immune response to SARS-CoV-2. Samples came from the ongoing ImmuneRACE study (first 160 participants) plus 1,254 subjects from 6 global collaborators. A de-identified subject ID, COVID-19 status, age in years and sex were almost always included in the sample metadata. The dataset comprised deeply sampled blood TCRbeta repertoires from subjects exposed to, actively infected with, or recovered from COVID-19. Where available, HLA class I and class II types were obtained from metadata supplied by the sample provider rather than from assay-based typing. The prospective study material was composed of cDNA or gDNA derived from T cells, B-cell-depleted T cells, or PBMCs. The study at large found these results: The quantity of clinical and demographic metadata differed by source and by participant and was supplied without curation.

V is cut by 2 bases and J by 6 bases, and the space between the germline ends is 14 bases. Reading the germline V gene gives CDR1 SGHAT and CDR2 FQNNGV. The CDR3 has 15 amino acids, counting the end cysteine and phenylalanine. Only the CDR3 part of the read is kept: 45 bases, read in frame from the first base. Of note for this clone: The specificity of this receptor is unknown. There are no base qualities to consult, and no much larger clone falls within one base.

Each collaborating institution followed its own protocols to collect whole blood in K2EDTA tubes. For TCRbeta analysis, collaborators shipped samples in one of three forms: frozen whole blood, isolated PBMCs, or DNA extracted from either of those sample types. TCRbeta CDR3 regions were amplified from genomic DNA using the immunoSEQ Assay, a bias-controlled multiplex PCR. On the authors' methods: The number of nucleated cells in each sample was estimated by amplification of reference gene primers within the assay. Sequence reads were collapsed and filtered to measure the absolute abundance of every unique TCRbeta CDR3 rearrangement. For each sample, productive Simpson clonality was calculated as the square root of Simpson's diversity index over productive rearrangements. This is the immuneACCESS table as TCRdb keeps it, with only in-frame sequences that have V and J called. A part of the clones is gone; compared with another copy, unresolved V genes explain less than half, and the rest is unexplained. V, J and clone size are those of that table, while D and trimming were read from the DNA. For this sample the table gives hundreds of thousands of clones, of which approximately 78% were detected only once. The biggest ten clones account for under 15% of the sample.

The rearranged segments are TRBV11-2 and TRBJ1-5; matching of 6 bases hints at TRBD1 as the D gene. The material sequenced was peripheral blood. The TCR was taken from a woman in her sixties or seventies with active or convalescent COVID-19. The DNA is TGTGCCAGCAGCTTATTTAGAACAGGGTTTCAGCCCCAGCATTTT. Translated, it gives CASSLFRTGFQPQHF.